This T cell receptor beta chain is drawn from a study of blood T cell repertoires in COVID-19. As for the study in general: Sites across the United States, Italy and Spain contributed samples from acute and convalescent COVID-19.

The germline V and J ends were trimmed by 1 base and 4 bases, with 16 bases remaining between them. Per the germline V gene, CDR1 is LNHDA and CDR2 is SQIVND (reference sequence). CDR3 length: 16 residues. Recovery among Cohort 3 donors was established by two negative PCRs, clearance, or symptom resolution. Clones were read by immunoSEQ multiplex PCR, and TCRdb kept only the in-frame ones, dropping some. The sample includes fewer than 600,000 clones, 85% to 90% of them seen just once. Source material: PBMCs or T cells enriched from blood (not recorded which). The clonotype comes from a woman in her 40s who had recovered from COVID-19. V gene TRBV19 combines with J gene TRBJ1-1, with TRBD1 as a possible D gene (5 bases). The DNA of the CDR3 is TGTGCCAGTAGTATAGTGGCAGGGCAGGCGAGCACTGAAGCTTTCTTT. It encodes CASSIVAGQASTEAFF.